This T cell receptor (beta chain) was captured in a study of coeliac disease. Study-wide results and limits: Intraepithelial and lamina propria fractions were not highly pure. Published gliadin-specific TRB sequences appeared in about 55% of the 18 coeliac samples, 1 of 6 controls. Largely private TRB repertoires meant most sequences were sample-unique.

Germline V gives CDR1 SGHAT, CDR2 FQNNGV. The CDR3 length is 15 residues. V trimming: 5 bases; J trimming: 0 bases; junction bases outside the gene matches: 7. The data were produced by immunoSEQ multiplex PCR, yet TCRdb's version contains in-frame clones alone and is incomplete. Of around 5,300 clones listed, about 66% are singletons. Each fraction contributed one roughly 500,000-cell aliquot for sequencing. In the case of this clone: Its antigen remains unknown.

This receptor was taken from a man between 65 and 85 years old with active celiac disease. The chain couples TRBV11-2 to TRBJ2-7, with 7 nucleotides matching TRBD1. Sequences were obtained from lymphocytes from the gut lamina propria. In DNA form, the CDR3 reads TGTGCCAGCAGCGCGGACAGGAGCGTCTCCTACGAGCAGTACTTC. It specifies CASSADRSVSYEQYF. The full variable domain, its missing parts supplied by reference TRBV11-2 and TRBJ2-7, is EAGVAQSPRYKIIEKRQSVAFWCNPISGHATLYWYQQILGQGPKLLIQFQNNGVVDDSQLPKDRFSAERLKGVDSTLKIQPAKLEDSAVYLCASSADRSVSYEQYFGPGTRLTVT.